This entry lists 24 T cell receptor beta chains sequenced from one sample in a study of cytomegalovirus exposure and HLA in healthy donors (dated by TCRdb to the late 2010s). Library construction relied on the immunoSEQ multiplex PCR assay. The multiplex PCR relied on a mix of 60 forward primers for TCR Vbeta segments and 13 reverse primers for TCR Jbeta segments. TCRdb obtained this table from immuneACCESS and retained in-frame rearrangements with V and J assigned. These tables miss some clones; where compared with another copy, unresolved V genes account for less than half of the shortfall, and the remainder is unexplained. The sample yields about 200,000 clones; about four fifths were counted once. Roughly 0.1% of the sample is in the top ten clones. The sequenced material came from PBMCs. These receptors were taken from a boy aged 2 to 10 in good health and CMV-seronegative.

The genes are TRBV15 and TRBJ2-1; 7 bases are shared with TRBD1. Per germline, CDR1 LNHNV and CDR2 YYDKDF (reference sequence). The J segment lost 5 bases and the V segment lost 4 bases, leaving 8 bases of the junction unmatched. The CDR3 is made up of 15 amino acids. The CDR3 is CATSITGVLHNEQFF. In nucleotides, the CDR3 is TGTGCCACCAGCATCACAGGGGTGCTCCACAATGAGCAGTTCTTC.

The chain is built from TRBV4-1 and TRBJ2-1; 7 bases are a match to TRBD2. This CDR3 is built from 17 residues. The V gene end was trimmed by 0 bases and the J gene end by 2 bases; junction bases not matched to a gene: 7. The germline gives CDR1 MGHRA, CDR2 YSYEKL. The CDR3 DNA is TGCGCCAGCAGCCAAGAGCCGTGGACTAGGACCTACAATGAGCAGTTCTTC. It translates to CASSQEPWTRTYNEQFF.

CDR3 DNA sequence: TGCGCCAGCAGCCAAGATTTCGTAGGCCAGCGAATTTACCAAGAGACCCAGTACTTC. It codes for CASSQDFVGQRIYQETQYF. This chain uses TRBV4-3 with TRBJ2-5, with D unclear. This CDR3 region has 19 residues. The germline CDR1 and CDR2 sequences are LGHNA and YSLEER. Trimming shortened V by 0 bases and J by 0 bases, and 20 bases separated the two germline ends.

This clone has more than one count but fewer than ten. This rearrangement joins TRBV4-1 to TRBJ2-1, with 9 bases that match TRBD2. With 3 bases clipped from V and 6 bases from J, the junction kept 9 bases outside the gene matches. The length of the CDR3 is 16 residues. The germline V gene has CDR1 MGHRA and CDR2 YSYEKL. CDR3 region: CASSQILSGGRNEQFF. The CDR3 coding sequence is TGCGCCAGCAGCCAGATTTTAAGCGGGGGGCGCAATGAGCAGTTCTTC.

This chain links TRBV4-3 with TRBJ2-3; TRBD2 matches 9 bases. The CDR3 sequence is 15 residues long. Germline CDR1 and CDR2: LGHNA and YSLEER. Losses at the gene ends were 1 base for V and 1 base for J; bases not matched to a gene: 0. The CDR3 DNA is TGCGCCAGCAGCCAAGCTAGCGGGGGCACAGATACGCAGTATTTT. Translation: CASSQASGGTDTQYF.

The chain employs TRBV18 and TRBJ1-5; D is ambiguous. The V gene's germline CDR1 is KGHSH and CDR2 LQKENI. Trimming removed 1 base from V and 6 bases from J, with 7 bases in between. CDR3 length: 13 residues. Written as DNA, the CDR3 is TGTGCCAGCTCACCACTAGAGGCTCAGCCCCAGCATTTT. This gives the protein CASSPLEAQPQHF.

The chain links TRBV9 to TRBJ1-2; D gene ambiguous. The V gene's germline CDR1 is SGDLS and CDR2 YYNGEE. The CDR3 sequence is 13 residues long. Trimming shortened V by 4 bases and J by 3 bases, and 10 bases separated the two germline ends. Written as DNA, the CDR3 is TGTGCCAGCAGCCCCGGGAACCACTATGGCTACACCTTC. Its translation is CASSPGNHYGYTF.

The chain joins TRBV18 to TRBJ2-1; TRBD1 might be the D (5 bases). V was shortened by 3 bases and J by 4 bases, with 13 bases between the two germline ends. Germline V gene data show CDR1 as KGHSH and CDR2 as LQKENI. The CDR3 spans 15 residues. The CDR3 loop reads CASSPGRVSYNEQFF. The CDR3 nucleotides read TGTGCCAGCTCACCGGGCAGGGTCTCATACAATGAGCAGTTCTTC. Drawing the rest from reference TRBV18 and TRBJ2-1, the complete variable domain is NAGVMQNPRHLVRRRGQEARLRCSPMKGHSHVYWYRQLPEEGLKFMVYLQKENIIDESGMPKERFSAEFPKEGPSILRIQQVVRGDSAAYFCASSPGRVSYNEQFFGPGTRLTVL.

The chain has TRBV27 and TRBJ1-5; 8 nucleotides align to TRBD1. J gave up 5 bases and V 0 bases, and 0 bases lay outside the gene matches. Germline V gives CDR1 MNHEY, CDR2 SMNVEV (reference sequence). CDR3 length: 14 amino acids. This CDR3 reads CASSLSDRDQPQHF. As DNA, the CDR3 is TGTGCCAGCAGTTTATCGGACAGGGATCAGCCCCAGCATTTT.

The CDR3 bases are TGCGCCAGCAGCTTGCTAGGAGCGGGGGGGCTCCCTGGGGCCAACGTCCTGACTTTC. Amino acids: CASSLLGAGGLPGANVLTF. This rearrangement joins TRBV5-1 to TRBJ2-6, with 10 positions matching TRBD2. V lost 1 base and J lost 2; bases outside the gene matches: 9. Germline assignment: CDR1 SGHRS and CDR2 YFSETQ. CDR3 length: 19 residues.

V usage is TRBV15 and J usage is TRBJ2-1; tentative D call: TRBD2 (5 bases). CDR3 size: 16 residues. Trimming left V 8 bases short and J 9 bases short, with 26 bases between. Per germline, CDR1 LNHNV and CDR2 YYDKDF (reference sequence). The chain's CDR3 is CATGVPAVSGSGEQFF. The DNA of the CDR3 is TGTGCCACCGGGGTCCCAGCGGTCTCAGGTTCGGGTGAGCAGTTCTTC.

This clone was found a few times. The CDR3 bases are TGTGCCACCTTTACCGGGCTAGCAAACACCGGGGAGCTGTTTTTT. Translation: CATFTGLANTGELFF. J is TRBJ2-2 and V is TRBV6-6, with a possible D match to TRBD2 (5 bases). The V gene's germline CDR1 is MNHNY and CDR2 SVGAGI (reference sequence). V was trimmed by 10 bases and J by 2 bases, leaving 17 bases between them. The CDR3 has 15 residues.

The V and J genes are TRBV11-3 and TRBJ2-1; 10 bases are shared with TRBD1. Germline CDR1 reads SGHNT; CDR2 reads YENEEA. The CDR3 runs to 16 residues. V trimming: 2 bases; J trimming: 4 bases; junction bases outside the gene matches: 5. Written as DNA, the CDR3 is TGTGCCAGCAGCTTAAAAGGGACAGGGGCGTACAATGAGCAGTTCTTC. Residues: CASSLKGTGAYNEQFF. Full variable domain (rest looked up from reference TRBV11-3 and TRBJ2-1): EAGVVQSPRYKIIEKKQPVAFWCNPISGHNTLYWYLQNLGQGPELLIRYENEEAVDDSQLPKDRFSAERLKGVDSTLKIQPAELGDSAVYLCASSLKGTGAYNEQFFGPGTRLTVL.

V gene TRBV9 combines with J gene TRBJ2-3; D perhaps matches TRBD1 (6 bases). V lost 3 bases and J lost 6, with 11 bases in between. CDR1 SGDLS and CDR2 YYNGEE come from the germline V gene. The CDR3 consists of 13 residues. CDR3 protein: CASSGGGFDTQYF. The CDR3 bases are TGTGCCAGCAGCGGAGGGGGTTTTGATACGCAGTATTTT. The whole variable domain, remainder taken from reference TRBV9 and TRBJ2-3, is DSGVTQTPKHLITATGQRVTLRCSPRSGDLSVYWYQQSLDQGLQFLIQYYNGEERAKGNILERFSAQQFPDLHSELNLSSLELGDSALYFCASSGGGFDTQYFGPGTRLTVL.

V and J are TRBV9 and TRBJ2-7; 10 nucleotides line up with TRBD1. The J segment lost 4 bases and the V segment lost 4 bases, leaving 5 bases of the junction unmatched. The length of the CDR3 is 14 residues. The germline CDR1 and CDR2 sequences are SGDLS and YYNGEE. The CDR3 spells CASSSRDRGYEQYF. CDR3 DNA sequence: TGTGCCAGCAGCTCCCGGGACAGGGGTTACGAGCAGTACTTC.

The V and J genes are TRBV4-1 and TRBJ2-2; D is uncertain. V lost 3 bases to trimming and J lost 5 bases, with 4 bases between them. This CDR3 contains 12 residues. CDR1 and CDR2 (germline): MGHRA, YSYEKL. The CDR3 loop is CASSQRTGELFF. The DNA of the CDR3 is TGCGCCAGCAGCCAGAGGACCGGGGAGCTGTTTTTT.

In its sample, this clone was seen once. V and J are TRBV7-9 and TRBJ1-6; D call uncertain. Germline V lookup: CDR1 SEHNR, CDR2 FQNEAQ (reference sequence). CDR3 length equals 14 residues. Trimming left V 1 base short and J 8 bases short, with 9 bases between. The CDR3 sequence: CASSLVADYSPLHF. The CDR3 bases are TGTGCCAGCAGCTTAGTGGCAGATTATTCACCCCTCCACTTT.

DNA for the CDR3: TGTGCCAGCAGCTTGGAAGGGGGGGCAATGAGAGGAAACACCATATATTTT. This encodes CASSLEGGAMRGNTIYF. The chain has TRBV5-4 and TRBJ1-3; TRBD1 might be the D (6 bases). This CDR3 region has 17 residues. CDR1 SGHNT and CDR2 YYREEE come from the germline V gene (reference sequence). V was trimmed by 0 bases and J by 4 bases, leaving 17 bases between them.

V usage is TRBV11-3 and J usage is TRBJ2-3; D is possibly TRBD2 (5 bases). The CDR3 extends over 14 amino acids. Trimming stripped 4 bases from V and 1 base from J, with 9 bases between. In germline, CDR1 is SGHNT, CDR2 YENEEA. The CDR3 loop reads CASSSRAGTDTQYF. The CDR3 bases are TGTGCCAGCAGCTCGAGGGCCGGCACAGATACGCAGTATTTT.

Concerning this clone: Other DNA sequences in the sample encode the same CDR3. The rearrangement uses TRBV29-1 and TRBJ1-2; 12 bases line up with TRBD1. The junction had 10 bases not matched to a gene; V was cut back by 0 bases and J by 5 bases. Per the germline V gene, CDR1 is SQVTM and CDR2 is ANQGSEA. The CDR3 length is 17 residues. The CDR3 nucleotides are TGCAGCGTTGAAGATGGGACAGGGGGCCGCTTCGCGTATGGCTACACCTTC. Its translation is CSVEDGTGGRFAYGYTF.

This chain joins TRBV30 and TRBJ1-5, with D perhaps TRBD1 (6 bases). CDR1 GTSNPN and CDR2 SVGIG come from the germline V gene (reference sequence). V lost 1 base and J lost 9, with 13 bases in between. The CDR3 sequence is 13 residues long. CDR3 loop: CAWSDLGHRPQHF. The CDR3 DNA follows: TGTGCCTGGAGTGATTTGGGACACCGGCCCCAGCATTTT.

The chain joins TRBV6-1 to TRBJ1-4; 9 nucleotides align to TRBD1. In germline, CDR1 is MNHNS, CDR2 SASEGT. Trimming cost V 7 bases and J 8 bases; bases outside gene matches: 8. This CDR3 is 14 amino acids long. Written as DNA, the CDR3 is TGTGCCAGCATACCGGGACAGGGAAAGGAAAAACTGTTTTTT. Translated, it gives CASIPGQGKEKLFF.

The gene calls are TRBV4-2 and TRBJ2-7, with 7 bases fitting TRBD2. V trimming: 0 bases; J trimming: 0 bases; junction bases outside the gene matches: 11. The CDR3 is made up of 18 amino acids. Germline-derived CDR1 and CDR2 are LGHNA and YNFKEQ. The CDR3 region is CASSQERVARGSSYEQYF. CDR3 nucleotides: TGTGCCAGCAGCCAAGAAAGGGTAGCGCGGGGGAGCTCCTACGAGCAGTACTTC.

Written as DNA, the CDR3 is TGCAGCGTTGTCTTTTCCCACGGAAACATTCAGTACTTC. Residues: CSVVFSHGNIQYF. This chain joins TRBV29-1 and TRBJ2-4; no clear D gene. This CDR3 has 13 amino acids. The ends were cut back, 4 bases at V and 6 bases at J, with 13 bases in the middle. The germline gives CDR1 SQVTM, CDR2 ANQGSEA.